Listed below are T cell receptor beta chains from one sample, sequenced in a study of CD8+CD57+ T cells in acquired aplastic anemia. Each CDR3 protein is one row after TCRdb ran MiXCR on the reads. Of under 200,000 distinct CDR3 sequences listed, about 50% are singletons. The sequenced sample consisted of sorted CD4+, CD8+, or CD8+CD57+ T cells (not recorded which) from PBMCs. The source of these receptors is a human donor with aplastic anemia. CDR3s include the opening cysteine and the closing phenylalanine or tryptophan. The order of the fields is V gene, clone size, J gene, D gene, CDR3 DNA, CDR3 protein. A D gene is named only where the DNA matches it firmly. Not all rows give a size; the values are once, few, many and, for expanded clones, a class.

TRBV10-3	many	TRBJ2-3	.	TGTGCCATCAGTGAACTAGAGGGGGTCGCAGATACGCAGTATTTT	CAISELEGVADTQYF
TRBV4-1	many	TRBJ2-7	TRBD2	TGCGCCAGCAGCCAAAATAGATTAGCGGGGTCTGAGCAGTACTTC	CASSQNRLAGSEQYF
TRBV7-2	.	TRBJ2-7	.	TGTGCCAGCAGCTTAGCCCACGTGTACTACGAGCAGCACTTC	CASSLAHVYYEQHF
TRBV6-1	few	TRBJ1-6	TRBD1	TGTGCCAGCAGGACGGGACAGGGCGGCAATTCACCCCTCCACTTT	CASRTGQGGNSPLHF
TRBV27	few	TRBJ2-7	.	TGTGCCAGCGGTCTGGGACTGGCCCCTCCGGCCTCCGAGCAGTACTTC	CASGLGLAPPASEQYF
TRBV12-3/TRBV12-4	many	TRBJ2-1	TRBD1	TGTGCCAGCAGTCCTCAGGGGGATGAGCAGTTCTTC	CASSPQGDEQFF
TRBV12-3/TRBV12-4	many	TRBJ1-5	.	TGTGCCAGCAGTTTAGGGACCCCACAGCCCCAGCATTTT	CASSLGTPQPQHF
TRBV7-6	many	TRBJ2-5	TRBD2	TGTGCCAGCAGCTCGCCCGGGACTAGCGGGAGGGAGGGAGAGACCCAGTACTTC	CASSSPGTSGREGETQYF
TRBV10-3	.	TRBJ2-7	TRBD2	TGTGCCATCCGAGCGGGAGACGCGGGGCCCTACGAGCAGTACTTC	CAIRAGDAGPYEQYF
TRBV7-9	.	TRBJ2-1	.	TGTGCCAGCAGCAGCAGGGTGGTCGAGCAGTTCTTC	CASSSRVVEQFF
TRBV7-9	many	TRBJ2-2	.	TGTGCCAGCAGCTTAGCCCCAGGGTCCGGGGAGCTGTTTTTT	CASSLAPGSGELFF
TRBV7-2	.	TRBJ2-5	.	TGTGCCAGCAACAACAGGGTTGAGGAGACCCAGTACTTC	CASNNRVEETQYF
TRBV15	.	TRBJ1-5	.	TGTGCCACCAGCGTCACCGGGACGAACAATGAGCCCCAGCATTTT	CATSVTGTNNEPQHF
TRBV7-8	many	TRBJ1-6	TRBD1	TGTGCCAGCAGCGCCAATATAGGGACAGAGAATTCACCCCTCCACTTT	CASSANIGTENSPLHF
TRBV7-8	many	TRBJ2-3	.	TGTGCCAGCAGCCTCACAGATACGCAGTATTTT	CASSLTDTQYF
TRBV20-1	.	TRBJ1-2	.	TGCAGTGCGGAGACATCGGGGTATGGCTACACCTTC	CSAETSGYGYTF
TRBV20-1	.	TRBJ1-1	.	TGCAGTGCCCAGACTGCCCGGGATCCTGAAGCTTTCTTT	CSAQTARDPEAFF
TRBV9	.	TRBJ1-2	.	TGTGCCAGCAGCGTAGGGGGGAATAGCTACACCTTC	CASSVGGNSYTF
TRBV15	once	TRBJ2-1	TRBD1	TGTGCCACCAGCAGAGATATTACAGGGGCCAATTGGTTCTTC	CATSRDITGANWFF
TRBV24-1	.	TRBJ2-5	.	TGTGCCACCAGTGACTCCGGGTTAGAGACCCAGTACTTC	CATSDSGLETQYF
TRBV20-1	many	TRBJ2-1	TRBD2	TGCAGTGCCGCGCCACGGGAGCTAGCGGTCTACAATGAGCAGTTCTTC	CSAAPRELAVYNEQFF
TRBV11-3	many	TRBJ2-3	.	TGTGCCAGCAGGGGGACTAGCACAGATACGCAGTATTTT	CASRGTSTDTQYF
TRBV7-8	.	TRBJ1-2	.	TGTGCCAGCAGCTTTGATCATTGGGGTGGCTACATCTTC	CASSFDHWGGYIF
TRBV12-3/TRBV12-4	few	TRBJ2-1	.	TGTGCCAGCAGTTCCCGTGAAGGGATAACTTACAATCAGCAGTTCTTC	CASSSREGITYNQQFF
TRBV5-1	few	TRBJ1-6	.	TGCGCCAGCAGCTTGCGGGGAGGGGATTCACCCCTCCACTTT	CASSLRGGDSPLHF
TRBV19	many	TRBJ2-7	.	TGTGCCAGTAGTGCGACAGTCTCCTACGAGCAGTACTTC	CASSATVSYEQYF
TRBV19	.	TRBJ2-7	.	TGTGCCAGTAGTGCAGGGTTAGTGGACGAGCAGTACTTC	CASSAGLVDEQYF
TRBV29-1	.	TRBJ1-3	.	TGCAGCGTTGAAAGGTATTCTGGAAACACTATACATTTT	CSVERYSGNTIHF
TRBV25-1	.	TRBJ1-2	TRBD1	TGTGCCAGCAGTGAATTCGACAGGGTAATGACTGGCTACACCTTC	CASSEFDRVMTGYTF
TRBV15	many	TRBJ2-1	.	TGTGCCACCAGCGGATTCAATGAGCAGTTCTTC	CATSGFNEQFF
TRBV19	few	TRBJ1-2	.	TGTGCCAGTAGTCTGCGATCCGGGGGCTACACCTTC	CASSLRSGGYTF
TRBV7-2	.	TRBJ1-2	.	TGTGCCAGCAGCTCCCAGGCTAACTATGGCTACACCTTC	CASSSQANYGYTF
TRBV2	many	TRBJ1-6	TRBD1	TGTGCCAGCAGAGCTGGGACAGCGGGTAATTCACCCCTCCACTTT	CASRAGTAGNSPLHF
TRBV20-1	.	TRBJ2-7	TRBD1	TGCAGTGCTAGGGAGGACAGGATCTCCTACGAGCAGTACTTC	CSAREDRISYEQYF
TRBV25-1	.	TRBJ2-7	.	TGTGCCAGCAGCTTGGGGCAGGGGCGAGGACTCTACGAGCAGTACTTC	CASSLGQGRGLYEQYF
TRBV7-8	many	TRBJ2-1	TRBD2	TGTGCCAGCAGCACGTATAGCGGGAGCTCCTACAATGAGCAGTTCTTC	CASSTYSGSSYNEQFF